The source of this T cell receptor beta chain is a study of spatial heterogeneity in lung cancer. From the 5' RACE reads, TCRdb called clonotypes with MiXCR, one entry per CDR3 protein. The sample holds some 7,500 distinct CDR3 sequences, approximately 8.6% seen once. Details on this clonotype: Possible read error: a much larger clone is one base away.

Time point of the sample: sample taken at primary tumor resection. CDR1 SGHVS and CDR2 FQNEAQ come from the germline V gene. V was pared by 1 base and J by 3 bases, with 9 bases between. This CDR3 region has 14 residues. The specimen comprised PBMCs, sampled at surgery. The V and J genes are TRBV7-8 and TRBJ2-5; maybe TRBD2 (5 bases). The TCR was taken from a male donor with early-stage non-small cell lung cancer. Here the CDR3 DNA reads TGTGCCAGCAGCTTAGGTCCAGCGGAAGAGACCCAGTACTTC. This sequence encodes CASSLGPAEETQYF.